The rows below give T cell receptor beta chains drawn from one sample of a study of shared clonotypes between healthy human individuals. TCRdb's copy holds only in-frame clones and misses some; the assay was immunoSEQ multiplex PCR. The sample lists 1 million to 1.2 million clones, 60% to 80% seen once, with roughly 0.82% in the top ten. The specimen sequenced was memory CD4+ T cells from PBMCs. All receptors derive from a man between 18 and 35 years old in good health. Some clones in this sample may be carry-over from other donors' samples. Each CDR3 is given with its conserved first and last residue.

TRBV19 CASSIGVETYEQYF
TRBV7-2 CASSAGLAGQYGSYEQYF
TRBV19 CASSSTGISYEQYF
TRBV28 CASSLYGGAWYEQYF
TRBV7-8 CASSLAQGSGELFF
TRBV5-1 CASSRGEFTQEAFF
TRBV28 CASIPPGSRLNQPQHF
TRBV7-9 CASSLAAAYGYGYTF
TRBV5-4 CASSLVSTDEQYF
TRBV18 CASSPLDRGEQYF
TRBV4-2 CASSLSESLGSNQPQHF
TRBV30 CAWSVTRWDDRNTPRAFF
TRBV28 CASSFGTYEQYF
TRBV28 CASRTFDSRNTIYF
TRBV6-6 CASNLRTSGPGYEQYF
TRBV28 CASSFGSGADVGQPQHF
TRBV5-1 CASQTSAFTGELFF
TRBV29-1 CSVEDSGPQYF
TRBV2 CASSELAGAYNEQFF
TRBV18 CASSPGANTEAFF
TRBV6-1 CASRGGLAQYF
TRBV4-1 CASSLPGGGVDEQFF
TRBV7-9 CASSRRTGGIDEQYF
TRBV2 CASTLVPYEQYF
TRBV9 CASSMGQGANGYTF
TRBV28 CASSSSYEQYF
TRBV19 CASTPFWAQNTEAFF
TRBV5-4 CASSLPEAGSNYGYTF
TRBV5-4 CASKGQGENIQYF
TRBV18 CASRPPSGNTIYF
TRBV28 CASGGQGGFWYGYTF
TRBV7-2 CASSSTRRVEAFF
TRBV2 CASSEATGSRLFF